This T cell receptor (beta chain) was observed in a study of blood T cells in healthy people across ages. Next came a second PCR, run for roughly 6 to 11 cycles, which used a sample-barcoded 5' primer along with a J-beta primer mix. TCRdb passed the 5' RACE reads through MiXCR, listing each CDR3 protein once. The sample lists some 900,000 distinct CDR3 sequences; around 46% were seen once. The study's findings and limits: Per million T cells, TCR beta diversity dropped about linearly as age rose.

From germline, CDR1 is MNHEY and CDR2 SMNVEV (reference sequence). Trimming took 5 bases from V and 4 from J, leaving 20 bases between them. This CDR3 has 16 residues. This clonotype was found a few times. Its antigen remains unknown. The sequenced sample was blood. The receptor was isolated from a young man in good health. The chain carries TRBV27 and TRBJ2-5; no definite D call. The CDR3 here is CASSPYRWESGETQYF. The CDR3 DNA is TGTGCCAGCAGTCCCTATCGGTGGGAAAGTGGAGAGACCCAGTACTTC.